This record covers a single T cell receptor beta chain. The repertoire was sequenced with immunoSEQ multiplex PCR; TCRdb's copy has only in-frame clones and lacks some. The sample has a few million clones, 90% to 95% seen once. The CDR3 consists of 16 residues. Germline-derived CDR1 and CDR2 are SQVTM and ANQGSEA. Trimming took 5 bases from V and 0 from J, leaving 16 bases between them. This record belongs to a study of shared clonotypes between healthy human individuals. The rearrangement uses TRBV29-1 and TRBJ2-2; the D gene could be TRBD1 or TRBD2 (5 bases each). The TCR was taken from a man in his late teens or twenties in good health. Sequenced sample: naive CD4+ T cells sorted from blood. Documented subset: CD45RA+ positively selected. Here the CDR3 DNA reads TGCAGCGTTCATGTCGGGACGGCTGCGAACACCGGGGAGCTGTTTTTT. It codes for CSVHVGTAANTGELFF.